These 19 T cell receptor beta chains were sequenced from one sample in a study of blood T cell repertoires in COVID-19. Assay used: immunoSEQ multiplex PCR; TCRdb lists only in-frame clones, some missing. Here the sample spans approximately 250,000 clones, more than 85% being singletons. The sample comprised peripheral blood. The receptors stem from an older woman with COVID-19, enrolled during active disease.

This chain connects TRBV28 to TRBJ2-7, with TRBD2 matching over 7 bases. The germline CDR1 and CDR2 sequences are MDHEN and SYDVKM. CDR3 length: 15 amino acids. Trimming at V came to 6 bases and at J to 0 bases, leaving 8 bases not matched to a gene. CDR3 DNA: TGTGCCAGCAGCGCTCGCGGGGGAGGCTCCTACGAGCAGTACTTC. It is translated as CASSARGGGSYEQYF.

This sequence joins TRBV27 and TRBJ1-2; tentatively, D is TRBD1 (6 bases). V lost 6 bases and J 5 bases, leaving 19 bases between the germline ends. Germline loops: CDR1 MNHEY, CDR2 SMNVEV (reference sequence). This CDR3 contains 15 residues. The CDR3 reads CASRSSGDLRYGYTF. The CDR3, as DNA: TGTGCCAGCAGGTCCTCAGGGGATCTGAGGTATGGCTACACCTTC.

This chain connects TRBV7-3 to TRBJ1-2; TRBD1 matches 7 bases. The CDR3 consists of 16 residues. The germline V gene has CDR1 SGHTA and CDR2 FQGTGA. V shed 5 bases and J 5 bases; nucleotides not matched to a gene: 14. In nucleotides, the CDR3 is TGTGCCAGCAGCCCCAGTCCCGGGACAGAATCTTATGGCTACACCTTC. Protein: CASSPSPGTESYGYTF.

The CDR3 DNA sequence: TGTGCCAGCAGTTGGACAGCCCCGGAGGAGCAGTACTTC. As protein: CASSWTAPEEQYF. J is TRBJ2-7 and V is TRBV14; D perhaps matches TRBD1 (6 bases). This CDR3 contains 13 residues. Germline V gives CDR1 SGHDN, CDR2 FVKESK. V lost 6 bases and J lost 7, with 16 bases in between.

CDR3: CASSFGTGGFDNEKLFF. In DNA form, the CDR3 reads TGTGCCAGCAGTTTCGGGACAGGGGGCTTTGATAATGAAAAACTGTTTTTT. This chain joins TRBV28 and TRBJ1-4, with 12 bases that match TRBD1. CDR3 length equals 17 residues. J was trimmed by 4 bases and V by 3 bases; bases with no gene match: 6. Germline V gene data show CDR1 as MDHEN and CDR2 as SYDVKM.

The rearrangement uses TRBV19 and TRBJ1-2, with 8 nucleotides matching TRBD1. The CDR3 spans 15 residues. Trimming removed 8 bases from V and 2 bases from J; junction bases left unmatched: 10. Germline V gene data show CDR1 as LNHDA and CDR2 as SQIVND (reference sequence). The CDR3 coding sequence is TGTGCCAGTCGGGGACAGGCCTACCGCAACTATGGCTACACCTTC. Amino acid sequence: CASRGQAYRNYGYTF.

This chain links TRBV7-9 with TRBJ1-2; 9 bases are shared with TRBD1. The CDR3 length is 13 residues. After removal of 3 bases from V and 7 bases from J, the junction contained 3 bases not matched to a gene. Per the germline V gene, CDR1 is SEHNR and CDR2 is FQNEAQ (reference sequence). CDR3 sequence: CASSFSQGAGYTF. The CDR3 nucleotides read TGTGCCAGCAGCTTCTCACAGGGGGCTGGCTACACCTTC.

V is TRBV6-5 and J is TRBJ2-3; 7 bases match TRBD1. V dropped 8 bases and J dropped 2; count of bases not matched to a gene: 7. The CDR3 loop spans 14 amino acids. The germline V gene has CDR1 MNHEY and CDR2 SVGAGI. Written as DNA, the CDR3 is TGTGCCAGCGGGCGACAGGGATACACAGATACGCAGTATTTT. This gives the protein CASGRQGYTDTQYF.

The V and J genes are TRBV10-3 and TRBJ2-7; 9 bases line up with TRBD1. From germline, CDR1 is ENHRY and CDR2 SYGVKD. Trimming removed 10 bases from V and 2 bases from J; junction bases left unmatched: 6. The CDR3 runs to 13 residues. CDR3 protein: CATQDRGAYEQYF. The DNA for the CDR3 is TGTGCCACCCAGGACAGGGGCGCCTACGAGCAGTACTTC.

Only one count was recorded for this clone. The rearrangement joins TRBV5-6 to TRBJ2-7; perhaps TRBD1 as D (5 bases). This CDR3 contains 13 residues. V lost 1 base and J 5 bases, leaving 10 bases between the germline ends. Germline values: CDR1 SGHDT, CDR2 YYEEEE. In nucleotides, the CDR3 is TGTGCCAGCAGCTTGTCAGGGCTCCACGAGCAGTACTTC. Translated: CASSLSGLHEQYF.

This clone appeared once. The V call is TRBV7-9, the J call TRBJ1-2; D ambiguous. The CDR3 spans 14 residues. V was clipped by 5 bases and J by 4 bases, with 14 bases between them. Germline V gene data show CDR1 as SEHNR and CDR2 as FQNEAQ (reference sequence). The DNA for the CDR3 is TGTGCCAGCAGCCCTCACCCTACTGGCTATGGCTACACCTTC. Protein product: CASSPHPTGYGYTF.

The chain combines TRBV7-9 with TRBJ1-4; 7 nucleotides align to TRBD1. The CDR3 is made up of 16 amino acids. V lost 5 bases to trimming and J lost 4 bases; unmatched junction nucleotides: 10. In germline, CDR1 is SEHNR, CDR2 FQNEAQ (reference sequence). CDR3 region: CASSPPGQLDNEKLFF. CDR3 DNA sequence: TGTGCCAGCAGCCCGCCGGGACAGCTAGATAATGAAAAACTGTTTTTT.

The V gene is TRBV7-2, the J gene TRBJ2-5; D remains ambiguous. V was trimmed by 3 bases and J by 3 bases, leaving 8 bases between them. The CDR3 has 13 amino acids. Germline assignment: CDR1 SGHTA and CDR2 FQGNSA. The CDR3 coding sequence is TGTGCCAGCAGCTTTGGGCCAGAAGAGACCCAGTACTTC. As protein: CASSFGPEETQYF.

J is TRBJ1-2 and V is TRBV5-4, with no clear D. The CDR3 has 15 amino acids. Germline lookup yields CDR1 SGHNT and CDR2 YYREEE (reference sequence). V was clipped by 4 bases and J by 1 base, with 14 bases between them. The CDR3 reads CASSLRPSLNYGYTF. CDR3 nucleotides: TGTGCCAGCAGCCTCCGTCCCTCACTTAACTATGGCTACACCTTC.

This chain joins TRBV5-1 and TRBJ1-3; TRBD1 agrees at 8 bases. The germline gives CDR1 SGHRS, CDR2 YFSETQ. Germline trimming cut 4 bases from V and 6 bases from J; bases unmatched to any gene: 9. This CDR3 spans 15 amino acids. CDR3 amino acids: CASSLLGQEVNTIYF. The CDR3 nucleotides read TGCGCCAGCAGCCTCCTGGGACAGGAAGTAAACACCATATATTTT.

V is TRBV5-1 and J is TRBJ1-4; the match to TRBD1 covers 11 bases. V was clipped by 4 bases and J by 7 bases; unmatched bases: 9. The CDR3 extends over 16 amino acids. In germline, CDR1 is SGHRS, CDR2 YFSETQ. The DNA of the CDR3 is TGCGCCAGCAGCCAAGGACAGGGGGCGAGGAGTGAAAAACTGTTTTTT. Translated, it gives CASSQGQGARSEKLFF.

The gene calls are TRBV28 and TRBJ1-5; TRBD1 matches at 9 bases. The length of the CDR3 is 16 residues. CDR1 and CDR2 from the germline V gene are MDHEN and SYDVKM. V was pared by 4 bases and J by 4 bases, with 8 bases of the junction left unmatched. The CDR3 nucleotides read TGTGCCAGCAGTTCCCCGGGACAGGGAGATAATCAGCCCCAGCATTTT. Its translation is CASSSPGQGDNQPQHF.

This clone is a singleton in its sample. This chain links TRBV20-1 with TRBJ2-1; TRBD2 matches 9 bases. From germline, CDR1 is DFQATT and CDR2 SNEGSKA (reference sequence). Trimming cost V 3 bases and J 7 bases; bases outside gene matches: 10. CDR3 size: 15 residues. The CDR3 is CSASEASGIVNEQFF. CDR3 coding DNA: TGCAGTGCTAGTGAGGCTAGCGGGATAGTGAATGAGCAGTTCTTC.

The CDR3 coding sequence is TGTGCCAGCAGCCCCCATGGAGTACTCAATTCACCCCTCCACTTT. Translating gives CASSPHGVLNSPLHF. The rearrangement joins TRBV11-2 to TRBJ1-6, with D uncertain. The length of the CDR3 is 15 residues. Germline-derived CDR1 and CDR2 are SGHAT and FQNNGV. V was clipped by 5 bases and J by 7 bases, with 15 bases between them.